This TCR beta chain is from a study of blood T cell repertoires in COVID-19. For the study at large: Acute and convalescent COVID-19 specimens originated in the United States, Italy and Spain. T cells, B-cell-depleted T cells, or PBMCs provided the cDNA or gDNA that served as material.

CDR1 and CDR2 from the germline V gene are KGHDR and SFDVKD. Trimming cost V 4 bases and J 9 bases; bases outside gene matches: 13. CDR3 size: 15 residues. Per the original data handling: Reference gene primer amplification gave estimated nucleated cell counts. The assay was immunoSEQ multiplex PCR, and TCRdb's table has in-frame clones only and misses some. The V and J calls and the clone size are those of that table, but D and trimming were determined from the DNA. The table shows roughly 250,000 clones, with more than 65% occurring only once. The sequence was collected from a woman between 40 and 50 years old with active or convalescent COVID-19. The sequencing input was peripheral blood. The chain recombines TRBV24-1 with TRBJ2-5, with 7 bases lining up with TRBD1. The CDR3 sequence is CATSDSTGPGAAQYF. The DNA of the CDR3 is TGTGCCACCAGTGACTCGACAGGGCCCGGGGCGGCCCAGTACTTC.